This is a list of T cell receptor beta chains from one sample in a study of T cells expressing NK-cell markers. Reanalyzing the 5' RACE reads, TCRdb keeps one entry per CDR3 protein, without DNA. This sample's table reports about 460,000 distinct CDR3 sequences. Sequenced sample: blood T cells: a sorted CD56 or NKG2C T cell subset, CD4+ or CD8+ T cells, or bulk PBMC T cells (not recorded which). Source of these receptors: a woman between 45 and 60 years old in good health. Each CDR3 is given with its conserved first and last residue. Each record gives: CDR3 length, V gene, J gene, CDR3 protein.

16,TRBV28,TRBJ2-6,CATGTGRISGANVLTF
15,TRBV30,TRBJ1-1,CAWSRGGFSLAEAFF
13,TRBV5-1,TRBJ2-5,CASSLAWRETQYF
11,TRBV20-1,TRBJ1-3,CSAPRRNTIYF
15,TRBV12-3/TRBV12-4,TRBJ2-3,CASSPFLAGADTQYF
16,TRBV3-1,TRBJ2-1,CASSQDPGLPHNEQFF
15,TRBV20-1,TRBJ2-2,CSASLGTSITGELFF
13,TRBV12-3/TRBV12-4,TRBJ2-2,CASSRVRGGELFF
14,TRBV7-9,TRBJ1-1,CASSLRWGYTEAFF
11,TRBV18,TRBJ2-7,CASSAQEEQYF
16,TRBV12-3/TRBV12-4,TRBJ1-5,CASSLRPVLGSQPQHF
18,TRBV12-3/TRBV12-4,TRBJ2-3,CASSFRLAGLGSTDTQYF
15,TRBV20-1,TRBJ2-1,CSARGNSGRYNEQFF
13,TRBV24-1,TRBJ2-7,CATDDRESYEQYF
15,TRBV11-2,TRBJ1-1,CASSSRPTPNTEAFF
14,TRBV29-1,TRBJ2-2,CSVEVTRSTGELFF